Below are 30 T cell receptor beta chains sequenced from a single sample in a study of blood T cell repertoires in COVID-19. Generated by immunoSEQ multiplex PCR, the TCRdb table keeps only in-frame clones and is missing some. The table shows about 240,000 clones, with roughly 83% occurring only once. The sample comprised peripheral blood. Receptor source: a woman of 80 years or more with acute or convalescent COVID-19.

This chain joins TRBV5-1 and TRBJ1-1; 7 nucleotides agree with TRBD1. The CDR3 is 14 amino acids. V lost 3 bases and J lost 0; bases outside the gene matches: 2. In germline, CDR1 is SGHRS, CDR2 YFSETQ. The CDR3 protein is CASSSGQLNTEAFF. CDR3 bases: TGCGCCAGCAGCTCGGGACAGCTGAACACTGAAGCTTTCTTT.

The chain is built from TRBV6-5 and TRBJ2-7; a weak D match, TRBD1 (6 bases). Germline V gene data show CDR1 as MNHEY and CDR2 as SVGAGI. V gave up 1 base and J gave up 0 bases, with 10 bases separating them. CDR3 size: 15 residues. The CDR3 sequence: CASSYLTGSSYEQYF. CDR3 in DNA: TGTGCCAGCAGTTACTTGACAGGAAGCTCCTACGAGCAGTACTTC.

The J gene is TRBJ1-4, the V gene TRBV28; possible D gene TRBD1, 5 bases. The CDR3 extends over 19 amino acids. Germline V gene data show CDR1 as MDHEN and CDR2 as SYDVKM. Trimming left V 6 bases short and J 8 bases short, with 31 bases between. The chain's CDR3 is CASSYPFGGKGSGKEKLFF. DNA of the CDR3: TGTGCCAGCAGCTACCCCTTTGGGGGGAAGGGATCGGGGAAAGAAAAACTGTTTTTT.

V and J are TRBV2 and TRBJ1-4; no reliable D call. The ends were cut back, 1 base at V and 8 bases at J, with 5 bases in the middle. Germline loops: CDR1 SNHLY, CDR2 FYNNEI. CDR3 size: 12 residues. This chain's CDR3 is CASSEGGEKLFF. Written as DNA, the CDR3 is TGTGCCAGCAGTGAAGGAGGCGAAAAACTGTTTTTT.

J is TRBJ2-1 and V is TRBV19; the match to TRBD1 covers 7 bases. The CDR3 consists of 13 residues. J lost 9 bases, V lost 0 bases, and 2 bases had no gene match. CDR1 is LNHDA, CDR2 SQIVND, per germline (reference sequence). The DNA for the CDR3 is TGTGCCAGTAGTATAGACCACAGGGGTGAGCAGTTCTTC. This sequence encodes CASSIDHRGEQFF.

V is TRBV6-5 and J is TRBJ1-1, with 7 bases matching TRBD1. Germline-derived CDR1 and CDR2 are MNHEY and SVGAGI. The CDR3 is 15 residues long. The J segment lost 0 bases and the V segment lost 5 bases, leaving 6 bases of the junction unmatched. CDR3 loop: CASSPNDRVNTEAFF. CDR3 sequence (DNA): TGTGCCAGCAGTCCTAATGACAGGGTGAACACTGAAGCTTTCTTT.

The chain carries TRBV4-2 and TRBJ1-6, with 7 bases lining up with TRBD1. V was pared by 4 bases and J by 5 bases, with 5 bases of the junction left unmatched. The germline CDR1 and CDR2 sequences are LGHNA and YNFKEQ. This CDR3 spans 15 amino acids. The CDR3 DNA follows: TGTGCCAGCAGCCCCCGGGACAGAGATAATTCACCCCTCCACTTT. This sequence encodes CASSPRDRDNSPLHF.

The chain links TRBV3-1 (or the pseudogene TRBV3-2) to TRBJ2-1; 9 bases are shared with TRBD1. The CDR3 extends over 15 amino acids. Per germline, CDR1 LGHDT and CDR2 YNNKEL (reference sequence). V shed 5 bases and J 4 bases; nucleotides not matched to a gene: 6. The CDR3 is CASSSRDREYNEQFF. The CDR3 nucleotides are TGTGCCAGCAGCTCCCGGGACAGGGAATACAATGAGCAGTTCTTC.

V usage is TRBV11-2 and J usage is TRBJ2-5; 9 bases match TRBD1. CDR1 SGHAT and CDR2 FQNNGV come from the germline V gene. The CDR3 is made up of 16 amino acids. V lost 5 bases to trimming and J lost 5 bases; unmatched junction nucleotides: 12. In DNA form, the CDR3 reads TGTGCCAGCAGCCCCGGAGGGACAGGGATCGGGGAGACCCAGTACTTC. The encoded protein is CASSPGGTGIGETQYF.

The chain has TRBV6-2 or TRBV6-3 and TRBJ1-2, with TRBD1 as a possible D gene (6 bases). The germline gives CDR1 MNHEY, CDR2 SVGEGT. Trimming stripped 2 bases from V and 4 bases from J, with 11 bases between. The length of the CDR3 is 14 residues. CDR3: CASSYPRTAYGYTF. The CDR3 DNA reads TGTGCCAGCAGTTACCCGAGGACAGCCTATGGCTACACCTTC.

The chain recombines TRBV28 with TRBJ1-4; 9 bases map to TRBD1. This CDR3 region has 14 residues. The J segment lost 8 bases and the V segment lost 4 bases, leaving 5 bases of the junction unmatched. Germline V gene data show CDR1 as MDHEN and CDR2 as SYDVKM. The CDR3 here is CASSWDRVQEKLFF. CDR3 DNA: TGTGCCAGCAGTTGGGACAGGGTTCAGGAAAAACTGTTTTTT.

Details on this clone: One junction end does not reproduce the germline sequence, and a read error may be involved. CDR3 DNA: TGTGCCAGCAGCATAGACAACTCCTACGAGCAGTACTTC. The encoded protein is CASSIDNSYEQYF. This sequence joins TRBV11-3 and TRBJ2-7; D uncertain. The CDR3 covers 13 residues. From germline, CDR1 is SGHNT and CDR2 YENEEA.

The chain uses TRBV7-3 and TRBJ1-3; 10 bases match TRBD1. This CDR3 spans 14 amino acids. Trimming took 5 bases from V and 4 from J; bases not matched to a gene: 2. CDR1 is SGHTA and CDR2 is FQGTGA in the germline V gene. CDR3: CASSPTGGGNTIYF. CDR3 sequence (DNA): TGTGCCAGCAGCCCGACAGGGGGCGGAAACACCATATATTTT.

The chain is built from TRBV7-2 and TRBJ1-4, with 7 bases matching TRBD1. The ends lost 1 base at V and 7 bases at J; junction bases unmatched: 6. CDR3 length: 15 amino acids. Germline values: CDR1 SGHTA, CDR2 FQGNSA. CDR3 DNA sequence: TGTGCCAGCAGCTTAGTCCGACAGGGACCTGAAAAACTGTTTTTT. This gives the protein CASSLVRQGPEKLFF.

The chain has TRBV25-1 and TRBJ2-7; 9 bases line up with TRBD1. CDR3 length equals 14 residues. V was clipped by 4 bases and J by 4 bases; unmatched bases: 5. The germline V gene encodes CDR1 MGHDK and CDR2 SYGVNS. The CDR3 spells CASSGRGQGYEQYF. Here the CDR3 DNA reads TGTGCCAGCAGTGGACGGGGACAGGGATACGAGCAGTACTTC.

The genes are TRBV6-5 and TRBJ1-5; D gene ambiguous. Deletions cut 7 bases from V and 8 bases from J, with 15 bases between. CDR3 size: 13 residues. Germline V gene data show CDR1 as MNHEY and CDR2 as SVGAGI. CDR3 region: CASMGVSYKPQHF. As DNA, the CDR3 is TGTGCCAGCATGGGAGTCTCGTATAAGCCCCAGCATTTT.

The chain uses TRBV5-1 and TRBJ1-1; 10 bases map to TRBD1. Germline values: CDR1 SGHRS, CDR2 YFSETQ. This CDR3 has 12 amino acids. Trimming took 4 bases from V and 10 from J; bases not matched to a gene: 4. The DNA of the CDR3 is TGCGCCAGCAGCGACAGGGGGCCATCAGCTTTCTTT. Protein product: CASSDRGPSAFF.

V usage is TRBV5-1 and J usage is TRBJ2-2, with a weak D call TRBD2 (7 bases). Trimming left V 2 bases short and J 5 bases short, with 13 bases between. The CDR3 is 15 amino acids. Germline CDR1 is SGHRS and CDR2 is YFSETQ. CDR3 amino acids: CASSFGGAGTGELFF. As DNA, the CDR3 is TGCGCCAGCAGCTTTGGGGGGGCCGGGACCGGGGAGCTGTTTTTT.

The chain joins TRBV28 to TRBJ2-5, with D tentatively TRBD1 (5 bases). The CDR3 spans 13 residues. V lost 10 bases, J lost 1 base, and 13 bases lay in between. The V gene's germline CDR1 is MDHEN and CDR2 SYDVKM. The CDR3 coding sequence is TGTGCCATCAGCTCGACAGTCCAAGAGACCCAGTACTTC. This translates into CAISSTVQETQYF.

The chain employs TRBV3-1 (or the pseudogene TRBV3-2) and TRBJ1-1, with D maybe TRBD1 (5 bases). The CDR3 sequence is 12 residues long. Per the germline V gene, CDR1 is LGHDT and CDR2 is YNNKEL (reference sequence). V was cut by 4 bases and J by 11 bases, with 14 bases left in between. DNA of the CDR3: TGTGCCAGCAGCCCGAACCGACAGCCCGCTTTCTTT. Its protein is CASSPNRQPAFF.

The chain uses TRBV15 and TRBJ2-7; D possibly corresponds to TRBD1 (6 bases). The V end lost 4 bases, the J end lost 1 base, and 14 bases lay between the germline ends. The CDR3 has 15 residues. In germline, CDR1 is LNHNV, CDR2 YYDKDF (reference sequence). The CDR3 reads CATSITLQGSYEQYF. CDR3 coding DNA: TGTGCCACCAGCATAACCTTACAGGGTTCCTACGAGCAGTACTTC.

This sequence joins TRBV7-8 and TRBJ2-3, with D possibly being TRBD1 (6 bases). V lost 1 base and J 1 base, leaving 6 bases between the germline ends. CDR3 size: 14 residues. Germline CDR1 and CDR2: SGHVS and FQNEAQ. The CDR3: CASSLGQGTDTQYF. CDR3 DNA: TGTGCCAGCAGCTTAGGACAGGGCACAGATACGCAGTATTTT.

The rearrangement uses TRBV6-5 and TRBJ1-6, with D perhaps matching TRBD1 (6 bases). In germline, CDR1 is MNHEY, CDR2 SVGAGI. CDR3 length: 16 residues. V was clipped by 0 bases and J by 9 bases, with 15 bases between them. The chain's CDR3 is CASSYSKSGDGSPLHF. Here the CDR3 DNA reads TGTGCCAGCAGTTACTCGAAGTCAGGGGATGGTTCACCCCTCCACTTT.

This rearrangement joins TRBV3-1 (or the pseudogene TRBV3-2) to TRBJ1-1; 8 bases fit TRBD1. J was trimmed by 2 bases and V by 4 bases; bases with no gene match: 3. Germline V CDR1 and CDR2: LGHDT, YNNKEL (reference sequence). CDR3 size: 14 residues. CDR3 sequence: CASSRAGGNTEAFF. As DNA, the CDR3 is TGTGCCAGCAGCCGCGCAGGGGGCAACACTGAAGCTTTCTTT.

The chain links TRBV7-9 to TRBJ2-3; D may be TRBD1 (6 bases). Trimming took off 5 bases at V and 2 bases at J, with 17 bases between the two ends. In germline, CDR1 is SEHNR, CDR2 FQNEAQ (reference sequence). CDR3 length: 16 residues. This CDR3 reads CASSPLAGTITDTQYF. The CDR3, as DNA: TGTGCCAGCAGCCCTCTAGCCGGGACAATCACAGATACGCAGTATTTT.

V usage is TRBV29-1 and J usage is TRBJ1-1, with a possible D match to TRBD1 (6 bases). Deletions cut 7 bases from V and 0 bases from J, with 18 bases between. This CDR3 is built from 15 residues. From germline, CDR1 is SQVTM and CDR2 ANQGSEA. DNA of the CDR3: TGCAGCGCCGCCTCGGGGAGGGGGGTGAACACTGAAGCTTTCTTT. Encoded protein: CSAASGRGVNTEAFF.

This sequence joins TRBV7-9 and TRBJ2-2, with D hard to call. Germline values: CDR1 SEHNR, CDR2 FQNEAQ (reference sequence). This CDR3 comprises 17 residues. Trimming removed 4 bases at V and 1 base at J, with 16 bases between. The CDR3 nucleotides read TGTGCCAGCAGCTCAATCCCCAGGCACAAGAACACCGGGGAGCTGTTTTTT. Translating it yields CASSSIPRHKNTGELFF.

This sequence joins TRBV18 and TRBJ2-1; perhaps TRBD2 as D (6 bases). The CDR3 totals 13 residues. The germline gives CDR1 KGHSH, CDR2 LQKENI. V was clipped by 3 bases and J by 7 bases, with 10 bases between them. The CDR3 spells CASSPDLANEQFF. The CDR3 DNA is TGTGCCAGCTCACCCGATCTAGCGAATGAGCAGTTCTTC.

This chain uses TRBV19 with TRBJ1-1; a possible D gene is TRBD1 (6 bases). V was shortened by 3 bases and J by 1 base, with 12 bases between the two germline ends. The CDR3 length is 15 residues. Germline V lookup: CDR1 LNHDA, CDR2 SQIVND (reference sequence). The CDR3 DNA is TGTGCCAGTAGTATGGGCCGGGGGGCGAACACTGAAGCTTTCTTT. As protein: CASSMGRGANTEAFF.

The chain recombines TRBV20-1 with TRBJ2-3; D remains ambiguous. V lost 3 bases and J 6 bases, leaving 7 bases between the germline ends. The CDR3 totals 11 residues. CDR1 is DFQATT and CDR2 is SNEGSKA in the germline V gene (reference sequence). Written as DNA, the CDR3 is TGCAGTGCTAGCTTGTTGGATACGCAGTATTTT. Translating gives CSASLLDTQYF.